One T cell receptor (beta chain) is described in this entry. This clonotype was seen at least ten times. Its antigen is unknown. One base away there is no much larger clone; base qualities are not given. The data were obtained in a study of molecular identifiers for immune sequencing clone quantification (dated by TCRdb to the late 2010s). For the study in its entirety: In a replicate experiment, RNA from around 18,000 or 91,000 naive CD8 T cells was split into five aliquots, four of which were sequenced. This methods study benchmarked molecular-identifier clustering-based TCR repertoire sequencing (MIDCIRS) and TCR RNA copy counting, using CD8 T cells to do so. Summary of the overall study and its limitations: In CMV-specific effector cells, clones with more than 20 RNA copies contained over 97% of molecules, whereas in naive cells such clones contained under 1% of molecules. Even against a background of about a million naive CD8 T cells, spiked-in Jurkat TCR RNA amounting to a single cell's worth was reported to be detectable. Without barcode sub-clustering, chimeric consensus sequences inflated TCR diversity; chimeras reached as high as 47%. Modeling gave about 3 recovered TCR RNA copies per cell versus about 10 by digital PCR, implying approximately 32% capture efficiency. Identical TCR molecules sharing a barcode could cause highly expanded clone sizes to be underestimated. The naive libraries included spiked-in Jurkat TCR RNA (fewer than eleven copies' worth), and this Jurkat TCR RNA is not part of the donor repertoire.

Receptors were amplified or captured by PCR. TCRdb shows the sequencer as NextSeq 500. Bulk TCR libraries were prepared as previously described, using TCR primers listed in Table S5. Purification of total RNA was performed with the Qiagen AllPrep DNA/RNA kit. Before analysis, reads from multiple sequencing runs of the same library were pooled. The authors processed their data as follows. Reads were retained only if their TCR constant sequence matched exactly, and those retained reads were trimmed to 150 nt and grouped according to their 12-nt molecular barcodes. Reads within each barcode group were sub-clustered using a 15% Levenshtein threshold, and quality-weighted consensus sequences were constructed for each RNA molecule. Non-functional sequences were removed, as were lower-count sequences one edit away from another. Barcode sub-clusters with fewer than 20% of the maximum read count were removed, based on fitting two negative binomial distributions. TCRdb ran its own pipeline on the public reads, namely fastp trimming at Q25 and MiXCR clone calling, and kept in-frame beta chains. CDR3 protein duplicates are merged, each entry listing the most common genes and DNA. These V and J calls originate from TCRdb's pipeline instead of the authors' own analysis. This sample has approximately 500,000 distinct CDR3 sequences in its table, and roughly 26% of those were observed once. The leading ten clones occupy 0.7% to 0.9% of the sample.

Naive CD8 T cell libraries were made from about 20,000 to 1,000,000 sorted cells using 10%, 30% or 50% of purified RNA. Naive CD8 T cells, defined as CD8+CD4-CCR7+CD45RA+, were FACS-sorted into RLT Plus buffer on a BD FACSAria II. Around 10 TCR copies' worth of Jurkat RNA were spiked into about 20,000-1,100,000 naive CD8 T cell samples to test detection sensitivity. CD8 T cells were enriched with RosetteSep CD8+ T Cell Enrichment Cocktail and Ficoll-Paque, followed by ACK red cell lysis. The CDR3 spans 14 residues, from the cysteine through the phenylalanine. Only the CDR3 region is kept as DNA, spanning 42 bases read in frame from base 1. V is pared back by 7 bases and J by 2 bases, with 15 bases lying between the germline termini. CDR1 and CDR2 were assigned from the germline V gene as MNHEY and SVGAGI.

This receptor chain uses TRBV6-5 and TRBJ2-7, with a tentative D gene TRBD2 over 6 matching bases. The sample comprised naive CD8+ T cells from blood, with Jurkat cell RNA spiked in. The cell subset or site label corresponds to: FACS-sorted CD8+CD4-CCR7+CD45RA+ naive T cells. This TCR was recovered from a human donor in good health. Some libraries in this study had Jurkat cell RNA spiked in. The CDR3 corresponds to CASKMGSGPYEQYF. The sequence in DNA is TGTGCCAGCAAAATGGGTAGCGGTCCCTACGAGCAGTACTTC.